These 20 T cell receptor beta chains were all obtained from the same sample, sequenced in a study of cytomegalovirus exposure and HLA in healthy donors. PCR involved 60 Vbeta and 13 Jbeta primers. The protocol was immunoSEQ multiplex PCR, while the TCRdb copy is restricted to in-frame clones and leaves out a portion. This sample's table reports more than 95,000 clones. The sequencing sample was made of PBMCs. The receptors derive from a man in his forties in good health and CMV-seronegative.

The chain couples TRBV4-2 to TRBJ1-5; the D is unclear. The germline CDR1 and CDR2 sequences are LGHNA and YNFKEQ. This CDR3 is built from 15 residues. V gave up 5 bases and J gave up 1 base, with 12 bases separating them. CDR3 DNA: TGTGCCAGCAGCTACGAGGGAGGGAGCAATCAGCCCCAGCATTTT. Translation gives CASSYEGGSNQPQHF.

The chain uses TRBV5-6 and TRBJ1-5; tentatively, D is TRBD1 (6 bases). This CDR3 contains 17 residues. Germline loops: CDR1 SGHDT, CDR2 YYEEEE. V lost 1 base to trimming and J lost 1 base, with 15 bases between them. Here the CDR3 DNA reads TGTGCCAGCAGCTTGTGGGCCCTGGGGGCAAGCAATCAGCCCCAGCATTTT. Translated, it gives CASSLWALGASNQPQHF.

This chain joins TRBV28 and TRBJ1-1; D ambiguous. Germline lookup yields CDR1 MDHEN and CDR2 SYDVKM. CDR3 length equals 11 residues. The ends were cut back, 3 bases at V and 8 bases at J, with 7 bases in the middle. CDR3 loop: CASSFIGEAFF. Written as DNA, the CDR3 is TGTGCCAGCAGTTTTATCGGGGAAGCTTTCTTT.

The chain joins TRBV5-1 to TRBJ2-3, with TRBD2 matching over 10 bases. With 1 base clipped from V and 2 bases from J, the junction kept 10 bases outside the gene matches. The CDR3 contains 18 residues. Germline CDR1 and CDR2: SGHRS and YFSETQ. CDR3 nucleotides: TGCGCCAGCAGCTTGTTCGCGCGGACTAGCGGCCCCACAGATACGCAGTATTTT. This translates into CASSLFARTSGPTDTQYF.

The J gene is TRBJ2-7, the V gene TRBV19; D remains unclear. V lost 3 bases and J 3 bases, leaving 9 bases between the germline ends. CDR3 length equals 13 residues. In germline, CDR1 is LNHDA, CDR2 SQIVND (reference sequence). The CDR3 region is CASSMQARYEQYF. The CDR3 DNA sequence: TGTGCCAGTAGTATGCAGGCCCGCTACGAGCAGTACTTC.

The chain employs TRBV7-2 and TRBJ2-5; D unresolved. Per germline, CDR1 SGHTA and CDR2 FQGNSA. V was clipped by 3 bases and J by 5 bases, with 7 bases between them. This CDR3 spans 12 amino acids. CDR3 loop: CASSFERETQYF. The DNA for the CDR3 is TGTGCCAGCAGCTTTGAACGGGAGACCCAGTACTTC.

This chain uses TRBV7-9 with TRBJ2-1; 7 nucleotides line up with TRBD2. Per the germline V gene, CDR1 is SEHNR and CDR2 is FQNEAQ (reference sequence). J was trimmed by 6 bases and V by 1 base; bases with no gene match: 12. This CDR3 has 17 amino acids. CDR3 coding DNA: TGTGCCAGCAGCTTAGAACTTGCGGGAGTAGGGAGCAATGAGCAGTTCTTC. It translates to CASSLELAGVGSNEQFF.

The V call is TRBV7-8, the J call TRBJ2-2, with D tentatively TRBD1 (5 bases). CDR1 and CDR2 (germline): SGHVS, FQNEAQ. Trimming left V 5 bases short and J 2 bases short, with 9 bases between. The CDR3 loop spans 14 amino acids. The CDR3 sequence: CASSRGGNTGELFF. The CDR3 nucleotides are TGTGCCAGCAGCAGGGGTGGAAACACCGGGGAGCTGTTTTTT. Full variable domain (rest looked up from reference TRBV7-8 and TRBJ2-2): GAGVSQSPRYKVAKRGQDVALRCDPISGHVSLFWYQQALGQGPEFLTYFQNEAQLDKSGLPSDRFFAERPEGSVSTLKIQRTQQEDSAVYLCASSRGGNTGELFFGEGSRLTVL.

This rearrangement joins TRBV6-6 to TRBJ2-5; D uncertain. V lost 6 bases, J lost 5 bases, and 22 bases lay in between. Germline values: CDR1 MNHNY, CDR2 SVGAGI (reference sequence). The CDR3 is 16 residues long. This CDR3 is CASSPLGSRGSETQYF. The CDR3 region has the DNA TGTGCCAGCAGCCCCTTGGGTAGCCGAGGTAGCGAGACCCAGTACTTC.

The chain links TRBV18 to TRBJ2-3, with D perhaps matching TRBD1 (5 bases). V gave up 3 bases and J gave up 2 bases, with 9 bases separating them. CDR3 length: 14 amino acids. Germline assignment: CDR1 KGHSH and CDR2 LQKENI. CDR3 bases: TGTGCCAGCTCACCTGGGGCAGCCACAGATACGCAGTATTTT. It specifies CASSPGAATDTQYF.

The chain uses TRBV12-5 and TRBJ2-2, with 7 bases that match TRBD1. Germline lookup yields CDR1 LGHNT and CDR2 FRNRAP. V dropped 3 bases and J dropped 4; count of bases not matched to a gene: 8. This CDR3 spans 16 amino acids. The CDR3 is CASGFSPGTVTGELFF. The CDR3 DNA sequence: TGTGCTAGTGGTTTCTCCCCAGGGACAGTCACCGGGGAGCTGTTTTTT.

The chain recombines TRBV6-6 with TRBJ2-5; D gene ambiguous. Trimming removed 2 bases from V and 5 bases from J, with 6 bases in between. The CDR3 sequence is 12 residues long. Germline V lookup: CDR1 MNHNY, CDR2 SVGAGI (reference sequence). CDR3 sequence reads: CASSYKEETQYF. The DNA for the CDR3 is TGTGCCAGCAGTTACAAGGAGGAGACCCAGTACTTC.

V is TRBV10-2 and J is TRBJ2-7, with 8 bases that match TRBD2. Looked up from germline, CDR1 is WSHSY and CDR2 is SAAADI. The CDR3 spans 15 residues. Germline trimming cut 1 base from V and 3 bases from J; bases unmatched to any gene: 5. CDR3 coding DNA: TGCGCCAGCAGTGAGTTAGCGGGATCCCTCTACGAGCAGTACTTC. It specifies CASSELAGSLYEQYF.

This sequence joins TRBV14 and TRBJ1-2; D ambiguous. The CDR3 consists of 13 residues. The V end was cut by 0 bases, the J end by 2 bases, with 4 bases between. Germline assignment: CDR1 SGHDN and CDR2 FVKESK. For the CDR3, the DNA is TGTGCCAGCAGCCAAGAACGGAACTATGGCTACACCTTC. Translated, it gives CASSQERNYGYTF.

V gene TRBV11-2 combines with J gene TRBJ2-7, with 8 bases matching TRBD1. V trimming: 5 bases; J trimming: 2 bases; junction bases outside the gene matches: 11. CDR1 and CDR2 (germline): SGHAT, FQNNGV. The CDR3 runs 16 residues. DNA of the CDR3: TGTGCCAGCAGCCTCGGACCGGACAGGGTGGCCTACGAGCAGTACTTC. Its translation is CASSLGPDRVAYEQYF.

The chain has TRBV6-5 and TRBJ1-6; no definite D call. Germline assignment: CDR1 MNHEY and CDR2 SVGAGI. V dropped 4 bases and J dropped 10 bases, with 17 bases sitting between them. There are 15 residues in the CDR3. The CDR3 sequence is CASSLKGRRRSPLHF. CDR3 nucleotide sequence: TGTGCCAGCAGTTTAAAGGGCAGGAGGCGGTCACCCCTCCACTTT.

The V call is TRBV18, the J call TRBJ1-5; D call uncertain. The ends were cut back, 3 bases at V and 4 bases at J, with 7 bases in the middle. CDR3 length equals 13 residues. Germline CDR1 KGHSH, CDR2 LQKENI. This CDR3 reads CASSPDGNQPQHF. Here the CDR3 DNA reads TGTGCCAGCTCACCCGACGGGAATCAGCCCCAGCATTTT. Full variable domain (missing parts from reference TRBV18 and TRBJ1-5): NAGVMQNPRHLVRRRGQEARLRCSPMKGHSHVYWYRQLPEEGLKFMVYLQKENIIDESGMPKERFSAEFPKEGPSILRIQQVVRGDSAAYFCASSPDGNQPQHFGDGTRLSIL.

V and J are TRBV29-1 and TRBJ2-1, with a possible D match to TRBD1 (7 bases). Trimming removed 6 bases from V and 4 bases from J, with 13 bases in between. Per germline, CDR1 SQVTM and CDR2 ANQGSEA. The CDR3 spans 13 residues. In DNA form, the CDR3 reads TGCAGCGTCGGCGGGACAGTATACAATGAGCAGTTCTTC. Its translation: CSVGGTVYNEQFF.

CDR3 protein: CASSEFTGTAQPQHF. The CDR3 DNA sequence: TGTGCCAGCAGTGAATTCACAGGTACAGCTCAGCCCCAGCATTTT. The chain couples TRBV2 to TRBJ1-5, with D possibly TRBD1 on 5 matching bases. Germline-derived CDR1 and CDR2 are SNHLY and FYNNEI. This CDR3 is built from 15 residues. V was cut by 2 bases and J by 6 bases, with 14 bases left in between.

The genes are TRBV27 and TRBJ1-5; D unclear. The V gene's germline CDR1 is MNHEY and CDR2 SMNVEV (reference sequence). This CDR3 is 13 amino acids long. V was pared by 5 bases and J by 6 bases, with 11 bases between. In DNA, the CDR3 is TGTGCCAGCAGTCAAATCGGAGGTCAGCCCCAGCATTTT. It translates to CASSQIGGQPQHF.